This TCR beta chain was found in a study of shared clonotypes between healthy human individuals. This CDR3 is 20 amino acids long. CDR1 and CDR2 from the germline V gene are SNHLY and FYNNEI. With 9 bases clipped from V and 7 bases from J, the junction kept 33 bases outside the gene matches. Profiling relied on immunoSEQ multiplex PCR, and the TCRdb table lists in-frame clones only, not all of them. This table holds more than 450,000 clones, 79% found once. Input material: PBMCs. This clonotype was obtained from a woman aged 40 to 50 in good health. Some clones in this sample may be carry-over from other donors' samples. This chain joins TRBV2 and TRBJ2-7, with 7 nucleotides matching TRBD2. The CDR3 coding sequence is TGTGCCAGTATAAGGGCACACGCCATAGTCCACTCGGAAGGGAGGGTGGAGCAGTACTTC. As protein: CASIRAHAIVHSEGRVEQYF.